This passage covers 15 T cell receptor beta chains from one sample sequenced in a study of OX40 agonist ivuxolimab in advanced cancers. Profiled with immunoSEQ multiplex PCR; TCRdb holds only in-frame clones, not every one. The table shows some 25,000 clones, with around 85% occurring only once. Source: CD4+ or CD8+ T cells sorted from blood, taken in a trial of the OX40 agonist ivuxolimab. These receptors originate from an adult with an advanced solid tumor such as melanoma, head and neck, liver or kidney cancer.

This clone was seen just once. The gene calls are TRBV7-2 and TRBJ1-5, with TRBD1 identical over 7 bases. This CDR3 contains 18 residues. Germline CDR1 is SGHTA and CDR2 is FQGNSA. V trimming: 5 bases; J trimming: 3 bases; junction bases outside the gene matches: 16. In DNA form, the CDR3 reads TGTGCCAGCAGCCAAACTTCCGGGACAGATATCTCCAATCAGCCCCAGCATTTT. It translates to CASSQTSGTDISNQPQHF.

V gene TRBV6-6 combines with J gene TRBJ1-5; D perhaps matches TRBD1 (5 bases). CDR1 is MNHNY and CDR2 is SVGAGI in the germline V gene (reference sequence). V lost 2 bases and J 5 bases, leaving 7 bases between the germline ends. This CDR3 contains 13 residues. CDR3 amino acids: CASSYGGYQPQHF. The CDR3 DNA reads as TGTGCCAGCAGTTACGGGGGGTATCAGCCCCAGCATTTT.

This chain connects TRBV9 to TRBJ2-3; 9 bases are a match to TRBD2. The V segment lost 3 bases and the J segment 2 bases; nucleotides outside the gene matches: 7. This CDR3 contains 16 residues. Germline CDR1 reads SGDLS; CDR2 reads YYNGEE. CDR3 DNA: TGTGCCAGCAGCGCCGTAGCGGGGGTTACCACAGATACGCAGTATTTT. Translated: CASSAVAGVTTDTQYF.

The genes are TRBV19 and TRBJ1-1, with no clear D. Germline V gives CDR1 LNHDA, CDR2 SQIVND (reference sequence). The V gene lost 5 bases and the J gene lost 7 bases, with 17 bases spanning the gap. This CDR3 contains 14 residues. DNA for the CDR3: TGTGCCAGTAGTTACCATCCCCCGAAGAATGAAGCTTTCTTT. This gives the protein CASSYHPPKNEAFF.

The J gene is TRBJ1-1, the V gene TRBV7-6; no definite D call. Per germline, CDR1 SGHVS and CDR2 FNYEAQ. CDR3 length: 16 residues. V was shortened by 3 bases and J by 4 bases, with 18 bases between the two germline ends. The CDR3 loop reads CASSFLTSGMGTEAFF. The DNA of the CDR3 is TGTGCCAGCAGCTTCTTAACGTCGGGGATGGGCACTGAAGCTTTCTTT.

The chain recombines TRBV6-1 with TRBJ2-2; 10 positions match TRBD2. Germline trimming cut 3 bases from V and 2 bases from J; bases unmatched to any gene: 3. The CDR3 runs 16 residues. Germline assignment: CDR1 MNHNS and CDR2 SASEGT. The CDR3 DNA follows: TGTGCCAGCAGTGACCTAGCGGGAGCTAACACCGGGGAGCTGTTTTTT. Amino acid sequence: CASSDLAGANTGELFF.

This clone was recorded once. This rearrangement joins TRBV9 to TRBJ2-1, with D possibly being TRBD2 (6 bases). The V end was cut by 3 bases, the J end by 0 bases, with 16 bases between. The CDR3 loop spans 17 amino acids. CDR1 SGDLS and CDR2 YYNGEE come from the germline V gene. DNA for the CDR3: TGTGCCAGCAGCGACCGAGATGACGGGAGCTCCTACAATGAGCAGTTCTTC. Translating gives CASSDRDDGSSYNEQFF.

The rearrangement links TRBV30 to TRBJ1-6; a possible D gene is TRBD1 (5 bases). CDR1 GTSNPN and CDR2 SVGIG come from the germline V gene (reference sequence). The CDR3 length is 14 residues. The V end was cut by 4 bases, the J end by 10 bases, with 17 bases between. The CDR3 coding sequence is TGTGCCTGGAATTTGCCGGGGGTCGGCTCACCCCTCCACTTT. The encoded protein is CAWNLPGVGSPLHF. The entire variable domain, with the rest obtained from reference TRBV30 and TRBJ1-6, is as follows: SQTIHQWPATLVQPVGSPLSLECTVEGTSNPNLYWYRQAAGRGLQLLFYSVGIGQISSEVPQNLSASRPQDRQFILSSKKLLLSDSGFYLCAWNLPGVGSPLHFGNGTRLTVT.

The rearrangement uses TRBV5-8 and TRBJ2-5; the D is unclear. Gene TRBJ2-7 matches the end of the DNA better, so the J call may be wrong. CDR1 and CDR2 (germline): SGHTS, YDEGEE. The CDR3 totals 14 residues. CDR3 DNA: TGTGCCAGCAGGTTTCCGGCATACGGGTACGAGCAGTACTTC. Protein: CASRFPAYGYEQYF.

V and J are TRBV10-3 and TRBJ2-1; tentative D call: TRBD1 (5 bases). The CDR3 totals 13 residues. Germline CDR1 reads ENHRY; CDR2 reads SYGVKD. The V gene lost 0 bases and the J gene lost 10 bases, with 10 bases spanning the gap. CDR3 DNA sequence: TGTGCCATCAGTGAGTCCAGGGCGTCGGAGCAGTTCTTC. Translation gives CAISESRASEQFF.

The gene calls are TRBV4-1 and TRBJ1-6; a possible D gene is TRBD1 (6 bases). The ends were cut back, 1 base at V and 3 bases at J, with 10 bases in the middle. Germline V gene sequence: CDR1 MGHRA, CDR2 YSYEKL. The CDR3 is 16 residues long. CDR3 loop: CASSQVRDIYNSPLHF. In DNA form, the CDR3 reads TGCGCCAGCAGCCAAGTACGGGACATCTATAATTCACCCCTCCACTTT.

The rearrangement joins TRBV11-3 to TRBJ1-2; no clear D. The germline gives CDR1 SGHNT, CDR2 YENEEA. The CDR3 totals 14 residues. Trimming removed 5 bases from V and 4 bases from J, with 14 bases in between. CDR3 sequence (DNA): TGTGCCAGCAGCCCGGAGCCAGAAGGCTATGGCTACACCTTC. It is translated as CASSPEPEGYGYTF.

The gene calls are TRBV30 and TRBJ1-1; D uncertain. The germline V and J ends were trimmed by 0 bases and 5 bases, with 16 bases remaining between them. CDR3 length: 15 residues. Germline V CDR1 and CDR2: GTSNPN, SVGIG (reference sequence). The CDR3 DNA follows: TGTGCCTGGAGTGTAAATCTTGTGGGTGGGACTGAAGCTTTCTTT. Translated: CAWSVNLVGGTEAFF. The full variable domain, rest sourced from reference TRBV30 and TRBJ1-1, is SQTIHQWPATLVQPVGSPLSLECTVEGTSNPNLYWYRQAAGRGLQLLFYSVGIGQISSEVPQNLSASRPQDRQFILSSKKLLLSDSGFYLCAWSVNLVGGTEAFFGQGTRLTVV.

The chain uses TRBV7-9 and TRBJ2-7; D is perhaps TRBD1 (6 bases). Germline V CDR1 and CDR2: SEHNR, FQNEAQ (reference sequence). The V end was cut by 5 bases, the J end by 3 bases, with 14 bases between. The CDR3 is 14 amino acids. Here the CDR3 reads CASSPRDIYYEQYF. As DNA, the CDR3 is TGTGCCAGCAGCCCCCGGGACATATACTACGAGCAGTACTTC.

The chain links TRBV4-3 to TRBJ1-2; 7 bases are a match to TRBD1. The CDR3 is made up of 16 amino acids. CDR1 is LGHNA, CDR2 YSLEER, per germline. Germline trimming cut 0 bases from V and 8 bases from J; bases unmatched to any gene: 12. CDR3 sequence: CASSQDSGQPAIGYTF. The CDR3 coding sequence is TGCGCCAGCAGCCAAGATTCGGGACAGCCGGCTATCGGCTACACCTTC.